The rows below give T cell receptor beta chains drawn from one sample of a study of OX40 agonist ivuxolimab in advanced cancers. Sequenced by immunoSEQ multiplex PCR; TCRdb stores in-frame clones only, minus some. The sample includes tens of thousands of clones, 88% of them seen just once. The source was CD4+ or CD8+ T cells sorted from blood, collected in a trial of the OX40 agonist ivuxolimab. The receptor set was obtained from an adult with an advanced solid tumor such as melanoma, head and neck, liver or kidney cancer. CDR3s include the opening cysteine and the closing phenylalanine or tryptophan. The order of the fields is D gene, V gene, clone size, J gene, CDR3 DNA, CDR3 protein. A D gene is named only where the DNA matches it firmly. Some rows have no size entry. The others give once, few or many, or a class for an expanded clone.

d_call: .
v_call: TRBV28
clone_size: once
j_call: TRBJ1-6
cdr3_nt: TGTGCCAGCAGTTCCCGAGTGACCCGGACCGCCTGGCCCCTCCACTTT
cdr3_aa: CASSSRVTRTAWPLHF

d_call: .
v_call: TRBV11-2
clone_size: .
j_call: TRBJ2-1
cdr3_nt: TGTGCCAGCAGCTTAGATTTGTCTAGGACGCAGTTCTTC
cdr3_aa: CASSLDLSRTQFF

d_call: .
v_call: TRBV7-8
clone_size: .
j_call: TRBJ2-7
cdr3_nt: TGTGCCAGCAGCTTAGTTCCGGGTCTTTCCTACGAGCAGTACTTC
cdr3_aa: CASSLVPGLSYEQYF

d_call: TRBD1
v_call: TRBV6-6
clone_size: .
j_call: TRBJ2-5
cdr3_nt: TGTGCCAGCAGAACAGGGGTTGGGGAGACCCAGTACTTC
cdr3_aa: CASRTGVGETQYF

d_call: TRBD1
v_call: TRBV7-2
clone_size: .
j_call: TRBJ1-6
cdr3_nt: TGTGCCAGCAGCTTAGGGAACAGGGGCAGCTCACCCCTCCACTTT
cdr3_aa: CASSLGNRGSSPLHF

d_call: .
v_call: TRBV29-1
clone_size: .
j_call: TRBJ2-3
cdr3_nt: TGCAGCGTTGCCACGGTGGGCACAGATACGCAGTATTTT
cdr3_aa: CSVATVGTDTQYF

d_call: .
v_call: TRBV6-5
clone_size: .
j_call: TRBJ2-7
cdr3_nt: TGTGCCAGCAGCCCAACTCGGGACAACTACTACGAGCAGTACTTC
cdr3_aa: CASSPTRDNYYEQYF

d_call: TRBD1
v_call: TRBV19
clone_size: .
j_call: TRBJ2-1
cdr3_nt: TGTGCCAGTAGTATTAGCAGGGGGAAATTAGATGAGCAGTTCTTC
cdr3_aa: CASSISRGKLDEQFF

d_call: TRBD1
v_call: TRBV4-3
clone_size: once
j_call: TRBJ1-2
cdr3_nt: TGCGCCAGCAGCCGAGGACAGGAAGCTAACTATGGCTACACCTTC
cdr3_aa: CASSRGQEANYGYTF

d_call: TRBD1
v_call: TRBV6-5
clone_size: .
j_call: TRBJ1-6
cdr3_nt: TGTGCCAGCAGCAGCGGGACAGGGGTTTCACCCCTCCACTTT
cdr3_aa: CASSSGTGVSPLHF

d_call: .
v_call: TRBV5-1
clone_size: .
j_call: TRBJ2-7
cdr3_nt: TGCGCCAGCAGCCCGAGAGCTCAGGGGGGGATCTTCTACGAGCAGTACTTC
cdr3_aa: CASSPRAQGGIFYEQYF

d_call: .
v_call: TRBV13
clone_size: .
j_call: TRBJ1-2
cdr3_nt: TGTGCCAGCAGCTTAGGCCGAGGTTCCTATGGCTACACCTTC
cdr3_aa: CASSLGRGSYGYTF

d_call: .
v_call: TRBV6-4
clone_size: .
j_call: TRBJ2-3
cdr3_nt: TGTGCCAGCAGCGGGGGGCGTCTCCCAGATACGCAGTATTTT
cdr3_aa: CASSGGRLPDTQYF

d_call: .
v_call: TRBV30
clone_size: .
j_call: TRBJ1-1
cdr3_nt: TGTGCCTGGAGTGTACTGGGCACTCTGAACACTGAAGCTTTCTTT
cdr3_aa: CAWSVLGTLNTEAFF

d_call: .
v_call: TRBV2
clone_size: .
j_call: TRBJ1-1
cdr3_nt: TGTGCCAGCAGTGAGCAAGGGAACACTGAAGCTTTCTTT
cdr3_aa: CASSEQGNTEAFF

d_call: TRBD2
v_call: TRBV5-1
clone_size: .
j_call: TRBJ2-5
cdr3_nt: TGCGCCAGCAGCAACATGGGACTAGCGGGAGTAGAGACCCAGTACTTC
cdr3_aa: CASSNMGLAGVETQYF

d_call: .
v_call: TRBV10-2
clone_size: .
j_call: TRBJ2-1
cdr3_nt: TGCGCCAGCAGTGAGTCATTTGGGGGCAGTTCCTACAATGAGCAGTTCTTC
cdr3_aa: CASSESFGGSSYNEQFF